The subject of this entry is one T cell receptor (beta chain). Every donor gave 9.5 to 10 milliliters of peripheral blood. Next came a second PCR, run for about 6 to 11 cycles, which used a sample-barcoded 5' primer along with a J-beta primer mix. TCRdb re-called the 5' RACE reads through MiXCR, storing one row per CDR3 protein. The table has about 640,000 distinct CDR3 sequences, 25% to 30% seen once; the top ten hold around a sixth. Germline CDR1 reads MDHEN; CDR2 reads SYDVKM. The CDR3 sequence is 15 residues long. This specimen comes from a study of blood T cells in healthy people across ages. The V and J genes are TRBV28 and TRBJ2-7; 9 positions agree with TRBD1. Near its end, the DNA agrees better with TRBJ2-5, so the J call may be wrong. This receptor was taken from a woman of 80 years or more in good health. The sample taken for sequencing was blood. The CDR3 reads CASSPPQGAGETQYF. The CDR3 DNA sequence: TGTGCCAGCAGTCCTCCACAGGGGGCGGGGGAGACCCAGTACTTC.